Shown below are 23 T cell receptor beta chains from a single sample sequenced in a study of identical twins. TCRdb itself ran the 5' RACE reads through MiXCR, one entry per CDR3 protein. The sample consists of under 250,000 distinct CDR3 sequences, more than 6.5% of them appearing once. These data also featured in a second study, about yellow fever vaccine responses in identical twins.

Sequencing input: memory (CD45RO+) T cells sorted from blood. The receptors were gathered from a woman aged 18-29 years in good health.

The genes are TRBV13 and TRBJ2-5, with no clear D. Deletions cut 4 bases from V and 7 bases from J, with 13 bases between. The length of the CDR3 is 13 residues. The germline gives CDR1 PRHDT, CDR2 FYEKMQ (reference sequence). CDR3 region: CASSSTSGGTQYF. The CDR3 DNA follows: TGTGCCAGCAGCTCGACCTCTGGTGGGACCCAGTACTTC.

This clonotype was observed a handful of times. The chain recombines TRBV6-1 with TRBJ1-1, with D unclear. The CDR3 runs to 16 residues. Trimming cost V 5 bases and J 1 base, with 17 bases left between them. CDR1 is MNHNS, CDR2 SASEGT, per germline. The CDR3 region is CASSREASGRNTEAFF. As DNA, the CDR3 is TGTGCCAGCAGTCGCGAGGCTAGTGGGAGGAACACTGAAGCTTTCTTT.

V usage is TRBV6-1 and J usage is TRBJ2-3, with 10 bases aligning to TRBD2. Trimming cost V 7 bases and J 4 bases; bases outside gene matches: 8. Looked up from germline, CDR1 is MNHNS and CDR2 is SASEGT. CDR3 length: 15 residues. The CDR3 nucleotides are TGTGCCAGCACAGTGAGCGGGAGGGCCGCAGATACGCAGTATTTT. Its translation is CASTVSGRAADTQYF.

Many counts were recorded for this clonotype. CDR3: CSRGLPPETQYF. In DNA form, the CDR3 reads TGCAGTCGTGGGCTACCCCCGGAGACCCAGTACTTC. The genes are TRBV20-1 and TRBJ2-5; D not certain. CDR1 and CDR2 from the germline V gene are DFQATT and SNEGSKA (reference sequence). This CDR3 contains 12 residues. V shed 8 bases and J shed 5 bases, with 15 bases lying between them.

This clonotype was found a few times. The chain links TRBV9 to TRBJ2-5; no firm D call. The CDR3 is made up of 14 amino acids. The V gene lost 4 bases and the J gene lost 7 bases, with 17 bases spanning the gap. CDR1 and CDR2 (germline): SGDLS, YYNGEE. CDR3 DNA: TGTGCCAGCAGCCCGGACCCGGATTCGTTGACCCAGTACTTC. Translating it yields CASSPDPDSLTQYF.

This clonotype was observed a few times. The chain is built from TRBV12-3 or TRBV12-4 and TRBJ2-3; D is uncertain. V was pared by 3 bases and J by 0 bases, with 13 bases between. This CDR3 contains 16 residues. This CDR3 is CASSFQNTLSTDTQYF. CDR3 nucleotides: TGTGCCAGCAGTTTCCAGAATACCCTAAGCACAGATACGCAGTATTTT.

This clonotype has a handful of counts. The chain has TRBV3-1 and TRBJ2-1, with 14 bases identical to TRBD2. Germline trimming cut 0 bases from V and 2 bases from J; bases unmatched to any gene: 9. Germline CDR1 LGHDT, CDR2 YNNKEL (reference sequence). The CDR3 is 20 amino acids. For the CDR3, the DNA is TGTGCCAGCAGCCAAGATACGCGGACTAGCGGGAGGCACCCCTACAATGAGCAGTTCTTC. It encodes CASSQDTRTSGRHPYNEQFF.

This clonotype has ten or more counts. The chain employs TRBV28 and TRBJ2-7; TRBD2 matches 11 bases. J lost 1 base, V lost 2 bases, and 4 bases had no gene match. CDR3 length equals 16 residues. Germline assignment: CDR1 MDHEN and CDR2 SYDVKM. CDR3 protein: CASSLVAGGPSYEQYF. CDR3 sequence (DNA): TGTGCCAGCAGTTTAGTAGCGGGAGGGCCGTCCTACGAGCAGTACTTC.

Note on this clonotype: A much more abundant neighbour one base away suggests this may be a read error. The chain links TRBV24-1 to TRBJ2-7; TRBD2 might be the D (6 bases). Germline CDR1 reads KGHDR; CDR2 reads SFDVKD. This CDR3 region has 15 residues. Trimming took off 5 bases at V and 7 bases at J, with 20 bases between the two ends. The CDR3, as DNA: TGTGCCACCAGTGCCGCGGGACTCGAATCCGTGGAGCAGTACTTC. This sequence encodes CATSAAGLESVEQYF.

The chain couples TRBV5-4 to TRBJ2-1; 7 bases match TRBD1. Per germline, CDR1 SGHNT and CDR2 YYREEE (reference sequence). The trim removed 0 bases at V and 4 bases at J, leaving 7 bases unmatched. This CDR3 region has 16 residues. CDR3: CASSLAGQDLYNEQFF. The CDR3 bases are TGTGCCAGCAGCTTGGCAGGACAGGATCTATACAATGAGCAGTTCTTC.

This clonotype was seen a handful of times. The chain employs TRBV6-1 and TRBJ2-7; possibly TRBD2 for D (5 bases). Trimming pared 7 bases from V and 3 bases from J, leaving 13 bases between. The CDR3 is 13 amino acids. CDR1 and CDR2 from the germline V gene are MNHNS and SASEGT. CDR3 nucleotides: TGTGCCAGCACGGGTTTAGGAGGCTACGAGCAGTACTTC. Protein sequence: CASTGLGGYEQYF.

This clonotype was observed at least ten times. The chain is built from TRBV20-1 and TRBJ2-1; TRBD2 is a possible D gene (5 bases). The V gene lost 2 bases and the J gene lost 4 bases, with 15 bases spanning the gap. Germline V lookup: CDR1 DFQATT, CDR2 SNEGSKA (reference sequence). The CDR3 contains 15 residues. This chain's CDR3 is CSARQLGNPYNEQFF. CDR3 in DNA: TGCAGTGCTAGACAACTAGGCAACCCTTACAATGAGCAGTTCTTC.

Only a few counts were recorded for this clonotype. The genes are TRBV5-1 and TRBJ1-6, with 7 bases matching TRBD1. V shed 4 bases, J shed 8 bases, and the junction held 9 bases outside the gene matches. Germline CDR1 reads SGHRS; CDR2 reads YFSETQ. CDR3 length: 15 residues. CDR3 coding DNA: TGCGCCAGCAGCCTCGCGGGACAGTACTATTCACCCCTCCACTTT. This sequence encodes CASSLAGQYYSPLHF. Combining the CDR3 with reference TRBV5-1 and TRBJ1-6 gives the whole variable domain KAGVTQTPRYLIKTRGQQVTLSCSPISGHRSVSWYQQTPGQGLQFLFEYFSETQRNKGNFPGRFSGRQFSNSRSEMNVSTLELGDSALYLCASSLAGQYYSPLHFGNGTRLTVT.

V is TRBV4-1 and J is TRBJ2-1; 10 bases are a match to TRBD2. Trimming removed 3 bases from V and 3 bases from J; junction bases left unmatched: 8. The CDR3 consists of 17 residues. Germline V gene data show CDR1 as MGHRA and CDR2 as YSYEKL. The CDR3 loop is CASSHPGLAEVYNEQFF. CDR3 DNA sequence: TGCGCCAGCAGCCACCCCGGACTAGCGGAGGTCTACAATGAGCAGTTCTTC.

This clonotype has more than one count but fewer than ten. This chain connects TRBV20-1 to TRBJ1-6, with D unresolved. Germline V lookup: CDR1 DFQATT, CDR2 SNEGSKA (reference sequence). V shed 8 bases and J shed 7 bases, with 18 bases lying between them. This CDR3 contains 14 residues. CDR3 region: CSTSSAGGNSPLHF. For the CDR3, the DNA is TGCAGTACCAGTTCGGCAGGAGGGAATTCACCCCTCCACTTT.

This rearrangement joins TRBV10-3 to TRBJ2-3; D may be TRBD2 (6 bases). CDR3 size: 15 residues. Germline V gene lookup returns CDR1 ENHRY and CDR2 SYGVKD. V was shortened by 2 bases and J by 7 bases, with 16 bases between the two germline ends. The CDR3 nucleotides read TGTGCCATCAGTGAGCCCGGGACTTCCGTGAATACGCAGTATTTT. Protein: CAISEPGTSVNTQYF.

This clonotype appeared a few times. The rearrangement links TRBV5-6 to TRBJ1-1; D gene unclear. V gave up 1 base and J gave up 1 base, with 17 bases separating them. The CDR3 has 17 amino acids. Germline V CDR1 and CDR2: SGHDT, YYEEEE. CDR3 DNA: TGTGCCAGCAGCTTGAGTCATTTGACGGGCAGGAACACTGAAGCTTTCTTT. Translating gives CASSLSHLTGRNTEAFF.

This clonotype was detected only a few times. V and J are TRBV7-9 and TRBJ2-5; 9 positions agree with TRBD2. The V and J ends lost 1 base and 2 bases, in that order; junction bases with no gene match: 5. The CDR3 totals 16 residues. CDR1 and CDR2 (germline): SEHNR, FQNEAQ (reference sequence). The chain's CDR3 is CASSLGASGIQETQYF. CDR3 DNA: TGTGCCAGCAGCTTAGGGGCTAGCGGGATACAAGAGACCCAGTACTTC.

V is TRBV19 and J is TRBJ1-1; possibly TRBD1 for D (5 bases). The CDR3 spans 16 residues. V was cut by 4 bases and J by 2 bases, with 17 bases left in between. The germline V gene encodes CDR1 LNHDA and CDR2 SQIVND (reference sequence). CDR3 coding DNA: TGTGCCAGTAGTACCCTAGGGAGGGGCCCTAACACTGAAGCTTTCTTT. Translation gives CASSTLGRGPNTEAFF.

This clonotype was seen repeatedly, ten times or more. An end of the junction differs from the germline gene, which may be a read error. V gene TRBV20-1 combines with J gene TRBJ1-2; D remains ambiguous. This CDR3 contains 11 residues. Germline CDR1 reads DFQATT; CDR2 reads SNEGSKA (reference sequence). CDR3 sequence: CSARDGSLEAF. The DNA for the CDR3 is TGCAGTGCTAGAGATGGGAGCCTTGAGGCCTTC.

The chain employs TRBV28 and TRBJ2-3; unclear D gene. The CDR3 is 13 amino acids. Germline CDR1 reads MDHEN; CDR2 reads SYDVKM. V dropped 5 bases and J dropped 6 bases, with 12 bases sitting between them. The CDR3 sequence: CASSPSRRDTQYF. The CDR3 DNA reads as TGTGCCAGCAGTCCCAGTCGGCGGGATACGCAGTATTTT.

This clonotype has more than one count but fewer than ten. J is TRBJ2-7 and V is TRBV19; perhaps D is TRBD1 or TRBD2 (5 bases each). V shed 9 bases and J shed 3 bases, with 18 bases lying between them. The CDR3 is 14 residues long. Germline V lookup: CDR1 LNHDA, CDR2 SQIVND (reference sequence). Here the CDR3 DNA reads TGTGCCAGCACACCCCGGGACGGAAGCTACGAGCAGTACTTC. Encoded protein: CASTPRDGSYEQYF.

This clonotype was found a few times. The DNA for the CDR3 is TGCAGTGCTAGGGGGACAGGGGGCACCGACTACGAGCAGTACTTC. Translated, it gives CSARGTGGTDYEQYF. The rearrangement uses TRBV20-1 and TRBJ2-7, with 12 bases lining up with TRBD1. This CDR3 is 15 amino acids long. The V and J ends lost 3 bases and 3 bases, in that order; junction bases with no gene match: 6. The germline V gene has CDR1 DFQATT and CDR2 SNEGSKA (reference sequence).